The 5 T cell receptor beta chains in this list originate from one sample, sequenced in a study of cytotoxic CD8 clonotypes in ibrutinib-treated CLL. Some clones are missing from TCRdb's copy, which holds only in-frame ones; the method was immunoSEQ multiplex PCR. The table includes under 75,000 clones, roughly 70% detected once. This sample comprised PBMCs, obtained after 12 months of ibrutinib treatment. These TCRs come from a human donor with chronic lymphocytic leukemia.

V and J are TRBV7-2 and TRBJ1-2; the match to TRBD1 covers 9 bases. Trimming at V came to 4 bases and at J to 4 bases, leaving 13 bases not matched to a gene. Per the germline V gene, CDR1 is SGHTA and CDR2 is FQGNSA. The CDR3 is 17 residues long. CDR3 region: CASSYRSSGQGGYGYTF. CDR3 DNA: TGTGCCAGCAGCTACAGGTCTTCGGGACAGGGCGGCTATGGCTACACCTTC.

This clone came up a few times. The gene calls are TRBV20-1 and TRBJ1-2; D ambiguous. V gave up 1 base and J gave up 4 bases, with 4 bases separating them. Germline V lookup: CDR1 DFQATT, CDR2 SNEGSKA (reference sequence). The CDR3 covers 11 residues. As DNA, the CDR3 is TGCAGTGCTAGAGGGGTCTATGGCTACACCTTC. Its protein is CSARGVYGYTF.

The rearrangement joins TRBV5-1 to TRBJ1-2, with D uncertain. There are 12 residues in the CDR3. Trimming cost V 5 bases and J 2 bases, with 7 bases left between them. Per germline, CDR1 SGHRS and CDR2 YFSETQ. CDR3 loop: CASREANYGYTF. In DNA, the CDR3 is TGCGCCAGCAGGGAAGCGAACTATGGCTACACCTTC.

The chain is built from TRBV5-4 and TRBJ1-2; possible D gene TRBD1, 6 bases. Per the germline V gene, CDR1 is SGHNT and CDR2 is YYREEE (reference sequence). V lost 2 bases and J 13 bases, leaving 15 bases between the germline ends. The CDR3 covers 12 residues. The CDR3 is CASSFRDDRLTF. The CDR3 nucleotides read TGTGCCAGCAGCTTTCGGGATGACAGGCTCACCTTC.

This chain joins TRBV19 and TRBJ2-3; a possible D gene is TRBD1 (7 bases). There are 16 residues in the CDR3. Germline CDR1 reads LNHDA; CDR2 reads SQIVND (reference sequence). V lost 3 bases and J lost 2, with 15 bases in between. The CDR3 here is CASSIRTGDSTDTQYF. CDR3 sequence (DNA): TGTGCCAGTAGTATCCGTACAGGGGACTCCACAGATACGCAGTATTTT.